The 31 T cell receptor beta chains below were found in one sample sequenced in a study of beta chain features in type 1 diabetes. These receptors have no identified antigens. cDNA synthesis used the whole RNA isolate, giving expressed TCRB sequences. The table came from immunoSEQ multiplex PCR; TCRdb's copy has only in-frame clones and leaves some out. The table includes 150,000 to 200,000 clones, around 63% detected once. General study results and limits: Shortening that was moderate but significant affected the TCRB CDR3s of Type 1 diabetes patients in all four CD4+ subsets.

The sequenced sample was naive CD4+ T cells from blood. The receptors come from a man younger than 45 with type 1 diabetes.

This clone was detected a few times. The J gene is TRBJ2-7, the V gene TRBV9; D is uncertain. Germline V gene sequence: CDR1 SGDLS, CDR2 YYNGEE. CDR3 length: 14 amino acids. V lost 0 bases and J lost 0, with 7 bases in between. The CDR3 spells CASSVDGSSYEQYF. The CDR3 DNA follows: TGTGCCAGCAGCGTAGACGGTAGCTCCTACGAGCAGTACTTC.

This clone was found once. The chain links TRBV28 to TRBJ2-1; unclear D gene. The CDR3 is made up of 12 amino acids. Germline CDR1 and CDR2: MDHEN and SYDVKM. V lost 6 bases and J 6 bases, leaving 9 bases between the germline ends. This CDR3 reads CASRSGVNEQFF. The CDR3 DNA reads TGTGCCAGCAGATCGGGCGTCAATGAGCAGTTCTTC.

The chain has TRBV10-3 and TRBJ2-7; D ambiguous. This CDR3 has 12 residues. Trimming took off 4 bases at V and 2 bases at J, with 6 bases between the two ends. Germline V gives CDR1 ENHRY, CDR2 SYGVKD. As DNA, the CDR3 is TGTGCCATCAGTGCGGGTGCCTACGAGCAGTACTTC. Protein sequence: CAISAGAYEQYF.

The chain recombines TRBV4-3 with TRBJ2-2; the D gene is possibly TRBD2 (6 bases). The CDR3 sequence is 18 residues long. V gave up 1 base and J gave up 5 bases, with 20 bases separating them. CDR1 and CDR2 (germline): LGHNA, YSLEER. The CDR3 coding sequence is TGCGCCAGCAGCCAAGCCCGCGGGGCTCAAGCTGGGACCGGGGAGCTGTTTTTT. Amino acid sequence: CASSQARGAQAGTGELFF.

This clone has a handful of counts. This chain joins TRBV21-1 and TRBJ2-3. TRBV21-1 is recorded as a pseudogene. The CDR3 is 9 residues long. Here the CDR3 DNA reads TGTGCCAGCACAGATACGCAGTATTTT. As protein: CASTDTQYF.

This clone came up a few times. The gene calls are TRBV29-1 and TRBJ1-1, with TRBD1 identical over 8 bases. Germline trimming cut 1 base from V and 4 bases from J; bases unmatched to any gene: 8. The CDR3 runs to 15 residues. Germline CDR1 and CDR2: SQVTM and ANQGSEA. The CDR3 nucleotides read TGCAGCGTTGAAGGGACAGGGCTCTTTGGCACTGAAGCTTTCTTT. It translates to CSVEGTGLFGTEAFF.

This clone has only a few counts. The CDR3: CASSPYSGGAGDTQYF. DNA for the CDR3: TGTGCCAGCAGCCCGTATAGCGGGGGGGCCGGAGATACGCAGTATTTT. V gene TRBV7-9 combines with J gene TRBJ2-3; 11 bases map to TRBD2. J lost 5 bases, V lost 5 bases, and 9 bases had no gene match. The CDR3 consists of 16 residues. Per germline, CDR1 SEHNR and CDR2 FQNEAQ (reference sequence).

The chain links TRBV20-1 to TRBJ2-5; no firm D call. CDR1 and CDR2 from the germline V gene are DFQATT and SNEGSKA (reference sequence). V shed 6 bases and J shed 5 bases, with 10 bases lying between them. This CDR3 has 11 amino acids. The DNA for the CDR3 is TGCAGTGCCGGGCCCCCGGAGACCCAGTACTTC. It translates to CSAGPPETQYF.

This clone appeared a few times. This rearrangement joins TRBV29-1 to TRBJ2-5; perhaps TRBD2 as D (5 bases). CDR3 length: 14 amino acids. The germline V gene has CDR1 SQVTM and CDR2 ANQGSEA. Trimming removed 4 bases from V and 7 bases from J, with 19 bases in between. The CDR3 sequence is CSVVGDGYAGTQYF. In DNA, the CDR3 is TGCAGCGTTGTTGGCGACGGCTATGCGGGGACCCAGTACTTC.

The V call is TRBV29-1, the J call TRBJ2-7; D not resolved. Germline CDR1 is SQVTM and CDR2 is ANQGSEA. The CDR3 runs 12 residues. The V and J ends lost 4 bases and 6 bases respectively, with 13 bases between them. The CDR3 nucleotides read TGCAGCGTTGGGACGGCCACGTCCGAGCAGTACTTC. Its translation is CSVGTATSEQYF.

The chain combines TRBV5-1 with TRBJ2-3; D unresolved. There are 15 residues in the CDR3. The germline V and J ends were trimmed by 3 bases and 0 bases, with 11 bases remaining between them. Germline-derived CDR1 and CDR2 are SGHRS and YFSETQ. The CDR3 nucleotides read TGCGCCAGCAGCTCCCTCTTGACTAGCACAGATACGCAGTATTTT. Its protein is CASSSLLTSTDTQYF.

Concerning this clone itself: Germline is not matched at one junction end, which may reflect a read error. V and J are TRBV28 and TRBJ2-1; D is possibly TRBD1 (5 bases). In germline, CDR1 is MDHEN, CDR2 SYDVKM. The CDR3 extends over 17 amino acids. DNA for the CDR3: TGTGCCAGCAGTCTATGGGCAGAGATCGAAGGGGTAGACGAGCAGTTCTTC. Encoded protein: CASSLWAEIEGVDEQFF.

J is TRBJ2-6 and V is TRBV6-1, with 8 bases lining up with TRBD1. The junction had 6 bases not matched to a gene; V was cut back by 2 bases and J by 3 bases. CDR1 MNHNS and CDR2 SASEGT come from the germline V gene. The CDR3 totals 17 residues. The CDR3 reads CASSETTGVGGANVLTF. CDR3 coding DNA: TGTGCCAGCAGTGAAACGACAGGGGTTGGTGGGGCCAACGTCCTGACTTTC.

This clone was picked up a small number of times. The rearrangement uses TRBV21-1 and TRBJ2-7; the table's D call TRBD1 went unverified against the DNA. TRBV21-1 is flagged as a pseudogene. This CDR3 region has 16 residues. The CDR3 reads CASSRGGHEAPYEQYF. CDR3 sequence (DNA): TGTGCCAGCAGCAGAGGGGGCCATGAGGCTCCCTACGAGCAGTACTTC.

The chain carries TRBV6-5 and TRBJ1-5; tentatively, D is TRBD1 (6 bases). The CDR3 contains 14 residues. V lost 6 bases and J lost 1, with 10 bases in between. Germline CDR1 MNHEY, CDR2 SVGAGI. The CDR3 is CASSQDRSNQPQHF. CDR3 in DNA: TGTGCCAGCAGCCAGGACAGAAGCAATCAGCCCCAGCATTTT.

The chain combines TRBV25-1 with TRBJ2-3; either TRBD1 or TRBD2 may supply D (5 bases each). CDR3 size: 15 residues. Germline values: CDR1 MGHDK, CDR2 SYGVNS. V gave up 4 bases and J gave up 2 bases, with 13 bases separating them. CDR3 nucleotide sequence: TGTGCCAGCAGTGCCGGGGTGGGGGTCACAGATACGCAGTATTTT. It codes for CASSAGVGVTDTQYF.

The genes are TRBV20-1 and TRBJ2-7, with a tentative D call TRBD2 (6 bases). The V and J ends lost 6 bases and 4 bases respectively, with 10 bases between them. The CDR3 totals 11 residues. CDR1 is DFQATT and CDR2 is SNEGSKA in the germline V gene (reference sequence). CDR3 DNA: TGCAGTGCCCGGGAGACTTACGAGCAGTACTTC. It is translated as CSARETYEQYF.

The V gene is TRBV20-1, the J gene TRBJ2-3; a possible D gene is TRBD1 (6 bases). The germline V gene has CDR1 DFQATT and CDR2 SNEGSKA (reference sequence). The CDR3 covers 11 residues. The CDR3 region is CRVQGTDTQYF. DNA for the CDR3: TGCAGGGTTCAGGGGACAGATACGCAGTATTTT.

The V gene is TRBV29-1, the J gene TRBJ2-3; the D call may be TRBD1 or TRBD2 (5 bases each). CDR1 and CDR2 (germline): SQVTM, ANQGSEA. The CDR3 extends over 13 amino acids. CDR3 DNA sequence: TGCACCGTCCGGGGCAGGCTTACAGATACGCAGTATTTT. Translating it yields CTVRGRLTDTQYF.

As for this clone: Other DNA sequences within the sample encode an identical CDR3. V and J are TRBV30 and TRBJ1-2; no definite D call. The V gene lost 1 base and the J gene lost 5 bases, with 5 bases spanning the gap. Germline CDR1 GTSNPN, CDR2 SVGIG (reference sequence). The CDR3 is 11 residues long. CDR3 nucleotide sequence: TGTGCCTGGAGTGGATCTTATGGCTACACCTTC. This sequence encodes CAWSGSYGYTF. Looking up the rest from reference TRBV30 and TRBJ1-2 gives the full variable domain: SQTIHQWPATLVQPVGSPLSLECTVEGTSNPNLYWYRQAAGRGLQLLFYSVGIGQISSEVPQNLSASRPQDRQFILSSKKLLLSDSGFYLCAWSGSYGYTFGSGTRLTVV.

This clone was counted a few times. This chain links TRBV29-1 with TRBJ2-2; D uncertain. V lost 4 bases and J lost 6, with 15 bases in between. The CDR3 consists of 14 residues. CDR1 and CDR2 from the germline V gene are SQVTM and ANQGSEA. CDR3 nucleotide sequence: TGCAGCGTTGCGGGTCGGACGGCCTCCGGGGAGCTGTTTTTT. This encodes CSVAGRTASGELFF.

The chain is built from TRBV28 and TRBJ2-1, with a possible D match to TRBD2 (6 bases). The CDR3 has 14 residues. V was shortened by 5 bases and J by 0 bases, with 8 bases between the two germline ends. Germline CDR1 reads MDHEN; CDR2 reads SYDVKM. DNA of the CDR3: TGTGCCAGCAGTGGGGGGAGCTCCTACAATGAGCAGTTCTTC. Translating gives CASSGGSSYNEQFF.

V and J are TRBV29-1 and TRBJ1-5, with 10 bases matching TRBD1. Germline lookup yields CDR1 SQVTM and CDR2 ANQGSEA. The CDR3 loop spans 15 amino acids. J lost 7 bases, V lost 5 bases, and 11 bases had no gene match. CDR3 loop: CSVPSRDRGRQPQHF. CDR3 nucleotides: TGCAGCGTTCCGTCCCGGGACAGGGGCCGGCAGCCCCAGCATTTT.

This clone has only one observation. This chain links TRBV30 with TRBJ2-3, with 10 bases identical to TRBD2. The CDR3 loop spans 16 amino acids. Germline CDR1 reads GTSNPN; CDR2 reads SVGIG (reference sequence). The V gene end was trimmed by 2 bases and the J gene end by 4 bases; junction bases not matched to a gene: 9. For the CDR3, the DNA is TGTGCCTGGAGTCCGGGACTAGCGACGTTGGCAGATACGCAGTATTTT. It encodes CAWSPGLATLADTQYF.

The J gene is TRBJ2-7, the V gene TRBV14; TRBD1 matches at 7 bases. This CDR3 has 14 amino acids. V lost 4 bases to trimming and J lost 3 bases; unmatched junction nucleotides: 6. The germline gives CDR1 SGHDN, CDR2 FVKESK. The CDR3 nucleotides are TGTGCCAGCAGCCGAACGACAGGGAGCTACGAGCAGTACTTC. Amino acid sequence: CASSRTTGSYEQYF.

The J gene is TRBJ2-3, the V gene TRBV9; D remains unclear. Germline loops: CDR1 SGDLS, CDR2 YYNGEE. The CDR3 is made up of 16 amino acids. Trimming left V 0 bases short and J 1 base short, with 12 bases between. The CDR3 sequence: CASSVVGGEGTDTQYF. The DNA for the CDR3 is TGTGCCAGCAGCGTAGTAGGCGGTGAAGGCACAGATACGCAGTATTTT.

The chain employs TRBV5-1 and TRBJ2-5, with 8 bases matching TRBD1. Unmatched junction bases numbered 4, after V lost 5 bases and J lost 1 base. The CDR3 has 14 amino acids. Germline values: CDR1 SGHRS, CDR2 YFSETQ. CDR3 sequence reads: CASSLGTGQETQYF. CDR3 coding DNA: TGCGCCAGCAGTCTCGGGACAGGCCAAGAGACCCAGTACTTC.

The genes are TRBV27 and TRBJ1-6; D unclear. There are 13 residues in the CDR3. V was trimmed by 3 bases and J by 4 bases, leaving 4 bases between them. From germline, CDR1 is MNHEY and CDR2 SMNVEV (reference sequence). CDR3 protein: CASSFGYNSPLHF. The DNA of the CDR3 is TGTGCCAGCAGTTTTGGTTATAATTCACCCCTCCACTTT.

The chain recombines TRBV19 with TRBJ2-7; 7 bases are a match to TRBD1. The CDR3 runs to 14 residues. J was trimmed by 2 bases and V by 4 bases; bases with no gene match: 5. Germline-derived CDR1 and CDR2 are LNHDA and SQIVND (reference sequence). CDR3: CASSTRQGPYEQYF. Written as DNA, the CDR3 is TGTGCCAGTAGTACGCGACAGGGACCCTACGAGCAGTACTTC.

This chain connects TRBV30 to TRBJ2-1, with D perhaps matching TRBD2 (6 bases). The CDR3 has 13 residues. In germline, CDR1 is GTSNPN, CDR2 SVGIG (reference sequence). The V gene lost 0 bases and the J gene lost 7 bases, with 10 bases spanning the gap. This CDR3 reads CAWSVLGGNEQFF. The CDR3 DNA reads TGTGCCTGGAGTGTACTTGGGGGGAATGAGCAGTTCTTC.

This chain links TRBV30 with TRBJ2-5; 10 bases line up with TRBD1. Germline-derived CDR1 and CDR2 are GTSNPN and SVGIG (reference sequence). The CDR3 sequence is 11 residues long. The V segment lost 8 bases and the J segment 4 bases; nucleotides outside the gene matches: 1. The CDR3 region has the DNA TGTGCCGGGGACAGGGGAGAGACCCAGTACTTC. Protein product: CAGDRGETQYF.